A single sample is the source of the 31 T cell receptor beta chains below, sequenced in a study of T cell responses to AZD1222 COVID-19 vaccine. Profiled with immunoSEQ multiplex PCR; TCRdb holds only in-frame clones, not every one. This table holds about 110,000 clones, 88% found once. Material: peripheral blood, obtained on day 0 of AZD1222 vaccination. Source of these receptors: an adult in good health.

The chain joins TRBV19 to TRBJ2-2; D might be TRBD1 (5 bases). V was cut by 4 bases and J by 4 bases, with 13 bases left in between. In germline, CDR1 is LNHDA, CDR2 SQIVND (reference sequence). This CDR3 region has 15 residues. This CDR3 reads CASSTLDKSTGELFF. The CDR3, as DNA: TGTGCCAGTAGTACACTGGACAAGAGCACCGGGGAGCTGTTTTTT. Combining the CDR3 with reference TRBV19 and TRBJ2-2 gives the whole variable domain DGGITQSPKYLFRKEGQNVTLSCEQNLNHDAMYWYRQDPGQGLRLIYYSQIVNDFQKGDIAEGYSVSREKKESFPLTVTSAQKNPTAFYLCASSTLDKSTGELFFGEGSRLTVL.

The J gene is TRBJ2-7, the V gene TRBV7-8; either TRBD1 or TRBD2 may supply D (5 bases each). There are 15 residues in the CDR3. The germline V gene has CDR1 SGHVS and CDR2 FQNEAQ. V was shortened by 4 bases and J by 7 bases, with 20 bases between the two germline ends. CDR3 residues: CASSSRVEGRGEQYF. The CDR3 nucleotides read TGTGCCAGCAGCTCCAGGGTTGAGGGTCGTGGGGAGCAGTACTTC.

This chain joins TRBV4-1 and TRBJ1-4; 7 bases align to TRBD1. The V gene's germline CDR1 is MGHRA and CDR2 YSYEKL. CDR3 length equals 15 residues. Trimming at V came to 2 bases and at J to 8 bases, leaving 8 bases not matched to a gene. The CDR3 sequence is CASSQLTGVREKLFF. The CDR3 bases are TGCGCCAGCAGCCAACTTACAGGGGTCAGGGAAAAACTGTTTTTT.

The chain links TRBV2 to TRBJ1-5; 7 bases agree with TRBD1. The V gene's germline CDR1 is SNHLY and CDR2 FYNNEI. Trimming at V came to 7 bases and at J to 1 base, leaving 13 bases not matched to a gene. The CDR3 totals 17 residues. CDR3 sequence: CASTTKTGSQSNQPQHF. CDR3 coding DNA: TGTGCCAGCACCACAAAGACAGGGAGTCAAAGCAATCAGCCCCAGCATTTT.

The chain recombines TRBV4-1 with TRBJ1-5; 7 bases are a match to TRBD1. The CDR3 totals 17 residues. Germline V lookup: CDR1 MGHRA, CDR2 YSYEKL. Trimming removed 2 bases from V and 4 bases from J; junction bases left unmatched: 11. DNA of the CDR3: TGCGCCAGCAGCCAACCCTATCCGACAGGGAAAAATCAGCCCCAGCATTTT. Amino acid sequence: CASSQPYPTGKNQPQHF.

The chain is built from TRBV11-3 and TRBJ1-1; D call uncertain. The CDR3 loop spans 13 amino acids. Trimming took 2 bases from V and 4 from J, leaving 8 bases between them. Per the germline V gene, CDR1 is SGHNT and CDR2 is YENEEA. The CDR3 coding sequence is TGTGCCAGCAGCTTAATGCCAGCCACTGAAGCTTTCTTT. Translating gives CASSLMPATEAFF.

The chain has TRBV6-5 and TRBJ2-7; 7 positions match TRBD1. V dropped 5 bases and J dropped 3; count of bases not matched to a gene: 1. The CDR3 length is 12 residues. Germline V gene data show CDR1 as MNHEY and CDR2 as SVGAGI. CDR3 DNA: TGTGCCAGCAGTCGACAGGGCTACGAGCAGTACTTC. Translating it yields CASSRQGYEQYF.

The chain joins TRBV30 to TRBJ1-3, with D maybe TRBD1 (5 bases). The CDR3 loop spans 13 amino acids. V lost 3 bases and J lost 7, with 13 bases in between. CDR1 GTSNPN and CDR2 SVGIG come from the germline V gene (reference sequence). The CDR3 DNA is TGTGCCTGGAGACCTACAGACAGCAACACCATATATTTT. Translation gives CAWRPTDSNTIYF.

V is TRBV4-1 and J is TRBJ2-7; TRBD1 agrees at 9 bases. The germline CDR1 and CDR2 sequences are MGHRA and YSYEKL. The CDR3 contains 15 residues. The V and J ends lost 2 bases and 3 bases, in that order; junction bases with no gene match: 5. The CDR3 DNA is TGCGCCAGCAGCCAACCGGACAGGGGAATCTACGAGCAGTACTTC. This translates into CASSQPDRGIYEQYF.

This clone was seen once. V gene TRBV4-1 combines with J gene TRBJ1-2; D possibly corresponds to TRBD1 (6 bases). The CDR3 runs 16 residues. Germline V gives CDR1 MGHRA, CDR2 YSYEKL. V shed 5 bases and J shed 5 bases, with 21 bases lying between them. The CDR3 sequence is CASSEMVSGAGYGYTF. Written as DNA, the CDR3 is TGCGCCAGCAGCGAAATGGTTTCAGGGGCGGGTTATGGCTACACCTTC.

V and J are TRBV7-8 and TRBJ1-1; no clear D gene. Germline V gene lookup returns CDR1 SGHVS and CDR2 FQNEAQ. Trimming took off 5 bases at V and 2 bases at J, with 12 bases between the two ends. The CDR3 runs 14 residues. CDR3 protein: CASSPTEVNTEAFF. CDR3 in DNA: TGTGCCAGCAGCCCCACGGAAGTTAACACTGAAGCTTTCTTT.

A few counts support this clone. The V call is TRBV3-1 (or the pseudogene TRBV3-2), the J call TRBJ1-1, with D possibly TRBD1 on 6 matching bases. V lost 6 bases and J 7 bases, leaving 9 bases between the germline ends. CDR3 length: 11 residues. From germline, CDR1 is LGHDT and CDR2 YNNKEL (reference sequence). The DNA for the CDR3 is TGTGCCAGCAGGGGGGCAGGTGAAGCTTTCTTT. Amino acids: CASRGAGEAFF.

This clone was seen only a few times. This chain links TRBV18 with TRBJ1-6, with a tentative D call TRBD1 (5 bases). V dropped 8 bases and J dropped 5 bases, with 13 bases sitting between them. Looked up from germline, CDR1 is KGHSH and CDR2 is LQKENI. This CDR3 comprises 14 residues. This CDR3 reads CASAPGGNNSPLHF. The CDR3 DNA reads TGTGCCAGCGCCCCCGGGGGGAATAATTCACCCCTCCACTTT.

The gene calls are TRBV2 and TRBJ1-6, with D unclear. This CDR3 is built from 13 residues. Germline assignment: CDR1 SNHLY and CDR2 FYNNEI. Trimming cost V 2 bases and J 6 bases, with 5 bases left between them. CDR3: CASSEQPNSPLHF. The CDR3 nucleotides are TGTGCCAGCAGTGAACAGCCTAATTCACCCCTCCACTTT.

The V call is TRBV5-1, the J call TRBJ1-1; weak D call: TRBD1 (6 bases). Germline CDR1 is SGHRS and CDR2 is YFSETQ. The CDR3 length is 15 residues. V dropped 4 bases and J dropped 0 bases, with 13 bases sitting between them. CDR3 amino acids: CASSVGQYMNTEAFF. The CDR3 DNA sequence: TGCGCCAGCAGCGTCGGACAGTACATGAACACTGAAGCTTTCTTT.

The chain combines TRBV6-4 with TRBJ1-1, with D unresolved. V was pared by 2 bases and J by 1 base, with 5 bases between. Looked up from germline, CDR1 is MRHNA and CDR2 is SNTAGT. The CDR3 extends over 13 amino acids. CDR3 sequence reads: CASSDGENTEAFF. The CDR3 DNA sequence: TGTGCCAGCAGTGACGGGGAGAACACTGAAGCTTTCTTT.

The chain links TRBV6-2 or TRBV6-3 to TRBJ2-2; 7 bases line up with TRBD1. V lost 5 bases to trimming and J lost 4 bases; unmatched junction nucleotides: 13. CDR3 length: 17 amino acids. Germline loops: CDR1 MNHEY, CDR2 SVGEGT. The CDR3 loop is CASSLGQERDPTGELFF. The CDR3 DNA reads TGTGCCAGCAGTCTTGGACAGGAGAGAGATCCCACCGGGGAGCTGTTTTTT.

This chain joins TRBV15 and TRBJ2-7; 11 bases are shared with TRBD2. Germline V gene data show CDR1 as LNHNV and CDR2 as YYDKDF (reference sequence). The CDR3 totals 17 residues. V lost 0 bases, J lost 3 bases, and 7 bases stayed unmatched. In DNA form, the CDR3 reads TGTGCCACCAGCAGAGATAAGGCTAGCGGGGGGTACTACGAGCAGTACTTC. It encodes CATSRDKASGGYYEQYF. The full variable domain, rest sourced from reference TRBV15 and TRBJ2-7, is DAMVIQNPRYQVTQFGKPVTLSCSQTLNHNVMYWYQQKSSQAPKLLFHYYDKDFNNEADTPDNFQSRRPNTSFCFLDIRSPGLGDTAMYLCATSRDKASGGYYEQYFGPGTRLTVT.

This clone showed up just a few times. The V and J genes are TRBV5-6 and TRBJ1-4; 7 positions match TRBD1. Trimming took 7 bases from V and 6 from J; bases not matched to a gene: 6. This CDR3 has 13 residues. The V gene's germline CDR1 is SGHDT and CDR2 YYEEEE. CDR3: CASRGQLDEKLFF. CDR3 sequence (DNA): TGTGCCAGCCGGGGACAGCTCGATGAAAAACTGTTTTTT.

The CDR3 loop is CASSLVRASNTEAFF. CDR3 bases: TGTGCCAGCAGTTTAGTCAGGGCCTCGAACACTGAAGCTTTCTTT. This chain uses TRBV2 with TRBJ1-1, with a tentative D call TRBD1 (5 bases). Germline CDR1 SNHLY, CDR2 FYNNEI. Trimming removed 5 bases from V and 1 base from J, with 14 bases in between. The CDR3 is 15 amino acids.

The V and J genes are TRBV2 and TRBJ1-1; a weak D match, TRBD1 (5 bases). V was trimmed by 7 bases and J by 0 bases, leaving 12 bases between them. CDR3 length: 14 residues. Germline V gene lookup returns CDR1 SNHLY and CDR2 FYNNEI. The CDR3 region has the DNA TGTGCCAGCAAGACAGCAGCACTGAACACTGAAGCTTTCTTT. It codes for CASKTAALNTEAFF.

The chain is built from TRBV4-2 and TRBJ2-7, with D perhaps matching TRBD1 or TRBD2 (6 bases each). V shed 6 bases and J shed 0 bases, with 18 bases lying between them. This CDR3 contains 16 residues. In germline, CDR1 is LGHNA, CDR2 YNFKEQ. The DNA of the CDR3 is TGTGCCAGCAGTCGGGGGCAGGCGCGTTACTCCTACGAGCAGTACTTC. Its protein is CASSRGQARYSYEQYF.

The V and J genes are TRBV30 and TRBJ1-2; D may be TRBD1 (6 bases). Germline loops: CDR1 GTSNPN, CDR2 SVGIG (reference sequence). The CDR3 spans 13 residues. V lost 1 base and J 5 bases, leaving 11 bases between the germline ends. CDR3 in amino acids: CAWSADRMYGYTF. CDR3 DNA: TGTGCCTGGAGTGCTGACAGGATGTATGGCTACACCTTC.

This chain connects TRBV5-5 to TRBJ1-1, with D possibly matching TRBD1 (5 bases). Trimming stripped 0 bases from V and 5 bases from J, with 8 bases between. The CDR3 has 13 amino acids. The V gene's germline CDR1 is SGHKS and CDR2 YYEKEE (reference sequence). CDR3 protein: CASSLATGTEAFF. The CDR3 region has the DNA TGTGCCAGCAGCTTGGCCACAGGAACTGAAGCTTTCTTT.

CDR3 region: CATSDSGQGYYNEQFF. The CDR3 coding sequence is TGTGCCACCAGTGATTCAGGACAGGGCTACTACAATGAGCAGTTCTTC. J is TRBJ2-1 and V is TRBV24-1; 8 bases line up with TRBD1. After removal of 2 bases from V and 3 bases from J, the junction contained 5 bases not matched to a gene. Per germline, CDR1 KGHDR and CDR2 SFDVKD. The CDR3 is 16 amino acids.

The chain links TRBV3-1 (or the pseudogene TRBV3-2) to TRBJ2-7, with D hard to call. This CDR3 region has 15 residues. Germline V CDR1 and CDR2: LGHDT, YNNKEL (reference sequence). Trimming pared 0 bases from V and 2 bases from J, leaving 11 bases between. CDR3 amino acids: CASSQDQGNPYEQYF. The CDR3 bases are TGTGCCAGCAGCCAAGATCAAGGGAATCCCTACGAGCAGTACTTC.

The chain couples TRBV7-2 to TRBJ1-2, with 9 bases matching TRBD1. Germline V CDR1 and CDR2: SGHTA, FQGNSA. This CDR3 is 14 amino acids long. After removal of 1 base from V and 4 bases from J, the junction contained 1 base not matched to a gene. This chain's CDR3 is CASSLGGQGYGYTF. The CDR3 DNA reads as TGTGCCAGCAGCTTAGGGGGACAGGGCTATGGCTACACCTTC.

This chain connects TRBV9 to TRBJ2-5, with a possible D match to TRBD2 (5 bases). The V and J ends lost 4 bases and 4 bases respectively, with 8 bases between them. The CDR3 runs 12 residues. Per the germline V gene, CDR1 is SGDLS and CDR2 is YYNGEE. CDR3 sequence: CASSSGLETQYF. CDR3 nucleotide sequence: TGTGCCAGCAGCTCGGGGTTAGAGACCCAGTACTTC.

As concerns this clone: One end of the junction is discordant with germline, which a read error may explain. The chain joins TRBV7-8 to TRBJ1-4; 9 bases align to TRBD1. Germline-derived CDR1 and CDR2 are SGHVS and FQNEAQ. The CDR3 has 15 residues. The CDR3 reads CASSLAGQGGEKLFF. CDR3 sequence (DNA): TGTGCCAGCAGCCTAGCGGGACAGGGAGGCGAAAAACTGTTTTTT.

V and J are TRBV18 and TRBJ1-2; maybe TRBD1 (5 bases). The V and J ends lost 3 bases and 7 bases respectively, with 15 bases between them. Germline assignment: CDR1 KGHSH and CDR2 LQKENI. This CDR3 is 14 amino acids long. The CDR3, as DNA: TGTGCCAGCTCACCTGAACCTTTCCAGGGTGGCTACACCTTC. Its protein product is CASSPEPFQGGYTF.

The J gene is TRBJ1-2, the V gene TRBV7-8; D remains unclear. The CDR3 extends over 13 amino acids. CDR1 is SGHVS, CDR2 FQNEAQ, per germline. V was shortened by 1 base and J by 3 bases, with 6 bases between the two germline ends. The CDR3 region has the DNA TGTGCCAGCAGCTTAGAGTTCCACTATGGCTACACCTTC. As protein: CASSLEFHYGYTF.